The 19 T cell receptor beta chains given below trace back to one sample, sequenced in a study of cytomegalovirus exposure and HLA in healthy donors. The PCR ran on 60 Vbeta and 13 Jbeta primers. TCRdb's copy holds only in-frame clones and misses some; the assay was immunoSEQ multiplex PCR. The sample carries 150,000 to 160,000 clones, about four fifths recorded once. Sequenced input: PBMCs. These receptors all stem from a man aged 18-30 years in good health and CMV-seronegative.

V and J are TRBV19 and TRBJ2-3; D is possibly TRBD2 (6 bases). V was trimmed by 5 bases and J by 2 bases, leaving 14 bases between them. Germline-derived CDR1 and CDR2 are LNHDA and SQIVND (reference sequence). CDR3 length equals 15 residues. The CDR3 nucleotides read TGTGCCAGTAGTCGAATAGCGGAGACCACAGATACGCAGTATTTT. This gives the protein CASSRIAETTDTQYF.

The chain couples TRBV19 to TRBJ1-1; the D is unclear. Trimming cost V 3 bases and J 2 bases, with 10 bases left between them. Germline CDR1 and CDR2: LNHDA and SQIVND (reference sequence). This CDR3 comprises 14 residues. The DNA for the CDR3 is TGTGCCAGTAGTATCAACAGTTACAACACTGAAGCTTTCTTT. Translation: CASSINSYNTEAFF.

This clone was picked up a small number of times. V and J are TRBV10-2 and TRBJ1-6; D remains ambiguous. The germline CDR1 and CDR2 sequences are WSHSY and SAAADI. V was cut by 4 bases and J by 10 bases, with 11 bases left in between. CDR3 length: 13 amino acids. CDR3 bases: TGCGCCAGCAGTGTCGGCAGCAGGTCACCCCTCCACTTT. Translation: CASSVGSRSPLHF.

The chain uses TRBV29-1 and TRBJ2-7; D is perhaps TRBD2 (6 bases). The germline CDR1 and CDR2 sequences are SQVTM and ANQGSEA. The CDR3 is 14 residues long. Trimming removed 7 bases from V and 3 bases from J, with 19 bases in between. CDR3 sequence reads: CSAAWWVEGYEQYF. The CDR3 DNA reads TGCAGCGCTGCGTGGTGGGTGGAGGGCTACGAGCAGTACTTC.

J is TRBJ2-7 and V is TRBV27; TRBD2 matches 8 bases. Germline CDR1 is MNHEY and CDR2 is SMNVEV (reference sequence). Trimming at V came to 4 bases and at J to 4 bases, leaving 9 bases not matched to a gene. There are 15 residues in the CDR3. CDR3 residues: CASSWKGLGVYEQYV. The CDR3 DNA follows: TGTGCCAGCAGTTGGAAGGGACTAGGGGTGTACGAGCAGTACGTC.

The chain joins TRBV5-5 to TRBJ1-4; a possible D gene is TRBD1 (6 bases). Trimming removed 4 bases at V and 5 bases at J, with 9 bases between. From germline, CDR1 is SGHKS and CDR2 YYEKEE (reference sequence). The CDR3 sequence is 13 residues long. CDR3 bases: TGTGCCAGCAGCCTCGGACAGAATGAAAAACTGTTTTTT. It codes for CASSLGQNEKLFF.

This clone was seen only a few times. V usage is TRBV5-1 and J usage is TRBJ1-6, with 8 positions matching TRBD1. Trimming at V came to 0 bases and at J to 11 bases, leaving 7 bases not matched to a gene. The CDR3 has 15 residues. Germline loops: CDR1 SGHRS, CDR2 YFSETQ. CDR3 region: CASSLEGSGGPPLHF. CDR3 nucleotide sequence: TGCGCCAGCAGCTTGGAAGGGTCAGGGGGCCCACCCCTCCACTTT.

CDR3 region: CASERTGGSYEQYF. Written as DNA, the CDR3 is TGTGCCAGCGAGCGGACAGGGGGCTCCTACGAGCAGTACTTC. The rearrangement links TRBV28 to TRBJ2-7; 10 nucleotides agree with TRBD1. Germline CDR1 MDHEN, CDR2 SYDVKM. The CDR3 covers 14 residues. V lost 8 bases, J lost 0 bases, and 4 bases stayed unmatched. Drawing the rest from reference TRBV28 and TRBJ2-7, the complete variable domain is DVKVTQSSRYLVKRTGEKVFLECVQDMDHENMFWYRQDPGLGLRLIYFSYDVKMKEKGDIPEGYSVSREKKERFSLILESASTNQTSMYLCASERTGGSYEQYFGPGTRLTVT.

Regarding this clone: The same CDR3 is also encoded by other DNA sequences in this sample. The chain joins TRBV7-8 to TRBJ1-6; perhaps TRBD1 as D (6 bases). Germline assignment: CDR1 SGHVS and CDR2 FQNEAQ. V gave up 1 base and J gave up 14 bases, with 18 bases separating them. The CDR3 length is 15 residues. The CDR3 loop is CASSLVWVDRMALHF. The CDR3 DNA follows: TGTGCCAGCAGCTTAGTCTGGGTGGACAGAATGGCCCTCCACTTT.

Comment on this clone: The germline gene is not matched at one end of the junction; a read error may be the cause. J is TRBJ2-4 and V is TRBV6-5; 10 nucleotides match TRBD1. Per the germline V gene, CDR1 is MNHEY and CDR2 is SVGAGI. This CDR3 comprises 12 residues. This CDR3 is CASRGQGNSQYF. As DNA, the CDR3 is TGTGCCAGCAGGGGACAGGGGAACAGTCAGTACTTC.

This clone was seen a single time. This sequence joins TRBV5-6 and TRBJ2-7; 9 bases agree with TRBD1. The CDR3 runs to 17 residues. The trim removed 2 bases at V and 0 bases at J, leaving 9 bases unmatched. Germline CDR1 reads SGHDT; CDR2 reads YYEEEE. CDR3 coding DNA: TGTGCCAGCAGCTTCTTCAGCGCGACAGGGGGCTCCTACGAGCAGTACGTC. Its translation is CASSFFSATGGSYEQYV.

This sequence joins TRBV2 and TRBJ1-5; 10 nucleotides match TRBD1. The CDR3 runs 16 residues. Trimming removed 6 bases from V and 1 base from J; junction bases left unmatched: 6. CDR1 is SNHLY and CDR2 is FYNNEI in the germline V gene. Here the CDR3 reads CASRERTGGSNQPQHF. The DNA of the CDR3 is TGTGCCAGCAGGGAACGGACAGGGGGAAGCAATCAGCCCCAGCATTTT.

V usage is TRBV4-1 and J usage is TRBJ1-6; D unresolved. Trimming cost V 0 bases and J 1 base, with 4 bases left between them. This CDR3 contains 15 residues. In germline, CDR1 is MGHRA, CDR2 YSYEKL. The CDR3 nucleotides are TGCGCCAGCAGCCAAGAGAGTTCCTATAATTCACCCCTCCACTTT. It codes for CASSQESSYNSPLHF.

As concerns this clone: A much larger clone sits a single nucleotide away, making a read error possible. The chain recombines TRBV11-2 with TRBJ1-6; no reliable D call. CDR1 SGHAT and CDR2 FQNNGV come from the germline V gene. Trimming cost V 4 bases and J 7 bases, with 2 bases left between them. The CDR3 has 11 residues. This CDR3 reads CASSSNSPLHF. As DNA, the CDR3 is TGTGCCAGCAGCTCGAATTCACCCCTCCACTTT.

To note about this clone: The same CDR3 can be traced to other DNA sequences in this sample. This chain joins TRBV5-1 and TRBJ1-1; D is undetermined. The CDR3 is made up of 13 amino acids. Trimming pared 0 bases from V and 6 bases from J, leaving 9 bases between. Germline V lookup: CDR1 SGHRS, CDR2 YFSETQ. CDR3 region: CASSLAPEAEAFF. The CDR3 region has the DNA TGCGCCAGCAGCTTGGCCCCGGAGGCTGAAGCTTTCTTT.

The rearrangement links TRBV4-1 to TRBJ2-2, with D perhaps matching TRBD2 (5 bases). Germline V gene sequence: CDR1 MGHRA, CDR2 YSYEKL. The CDR3 contains 16 residues. Trimming took off 4 bases at V and 5 bases at J, with 17 bases between the two ends. CDR3: CASSLVSVGVTGELFF. CDR3 bases: TGCGCCAGCAGCCTCGTCTCAGTCGGGGTTACCGGGGAGCTGTTTTTT.

Concerning this clone itself: The same CDR3 arises from other DNA sequences in this sample as well. The chain combines TRBV27 with TRBJ2-5; 8 nucleotides line up with TRBD1. Germline V CDR1 and CDR2: MNHEY, SMNVEV (reference sequence). J was trimmed by 4 bases and V by 6 bases; bases with no gene match: 4. There are 13 residues in the CDR3. The CDR3 sequence: CASRRGQGETQYF. The CDR3, as DNA: TGTGCCAGCAGAAGAGGACAGGGAGAGACCCAGTACTTC.

This clone is a singleton in its sample. The chain has TRBV2 and TRBJ2-3; 9 bases align to TRBD1. The germline gives CDR1 SNHLY, CDR2 FYNNEI. V dropped 8 bases and J dropped 4; count of bases not matched to a gene: 4. CDR3 length: 13 amino acids. CDR3 loop: CASGTGPADTQYF. For the CDR3, the DNA is TGTGCCAGCGGGACAGGGCCCGCAGATACGCAGTATTTT.

This clone has a handful of counts. The chain has TRBV5-6 and TRBJ2-3, with TRBD1 as a possible D gene (5 bases). V lost 0 bases, J lost 2 bases, and 7 bases lay in between. The CDR3 length is 14 residues. The germline V gene encodes CDR1 SGHDT and CDR2 YYEEEE. Written as DNA, the CDR3 is TGTGCCAGCAGCTTGGTACAGGTCACAGATACGCAGTATTTT. Translating it yields CASSLVQVTDTQYF.